This T cell receptor (beta chain) emerged from a study of blood T cell repertoires in COVID-19 (dated by TCRdb to about 2020). Some background on the complete study: The collaborator samples originated in the United States, Italy and Spain and spanned the acute and convalescent phases of COVID-19. The material from the prospective study consisted of cDNA or gDNA derived from T cells, B-cell-depleted T cells, or PBMCs. Deeply sampled blood TCRbeta repertoires from subjects exposed to, actively infected with, or recovered from COVID-19 were included in the dataset. A freely available public database, intended as a resource for researchers studying the immune response to SARS-CoV-2, is where the repertoires were released. The samples were drawn from two sources: the first 160 participants of the ongoing ImmuneRACE study, and 950 to 1,500 subjects contributed by 6 global collaborators. The sample metadata nearly always contained a de-identified subject ID, COVID-19 status, age in years and sex. Where available, HLA class I and class II types were taken from metadata supplied by the sample provider and were not determined by assay-based typing.

TCRbeta CDR3 regions were amplified from genomic DNA using the immunoSEQ Assay, a bias-controlled multiplex PCR. On the study's bioinformatics: The number of nucleated cells in each sample was estimated from the amplification of reference gene primers within the assay. To quantify the absolute abundance of each unique TCRbeta CDR3 rearrangement, sequence reads were collapsed and filtered. For each sample, productive Simpson clonality was calculated as the square root of Simpson's diversity index across productive rearrangements. This immuneACCESS table, as held by TCRdb, lists in-frame sequences with V and J called but not all clones. Of the missing ones, under half trace to an unresolved V gene in checked studies; the others have no known cause. Clonal size and the V and J genes are those of that table, whereas D and trimming came from the DNA. Here the sample has some 180,000 clones; roughly nine tenths occur a single time. More than 20% of the sample is taken by the ten largest.

Collaborating institutions collected whole blood in K2EDTA tubes following their own protocols. Collaborator samples were shipped for TCRbeta analysis as frozen whole blood, isolated PBMCs, or DNA extracted from either sample type. Overall results and qualifications from the work: The amount of clinical and demographic metadata varied by source and participant and was provided uncurated.

In regard to this clone: This receptor's antigen is unknown. The input lacks base qualities; no much larger clone sits a single base away.

The sequence came from a man between 65 and 85 years old with active or convalescent COVID-19. Sequencing used peripheral blood.

This receptor has the CDR3 CASSPRIGLNTEAFF. Here is the DNA: TGTGCCAGCAGTCCCAGGATCGGTCTGAACACTGAAGCTTTCTTT. The rearrangement joined TRBV27 to TRBJ1-1; no D gene call is confident. V gives up 5 bases and J gives up 0 bases, and the segment between their germline ends measures 13 bases. CDR1 and CDR2, per the germline V gene (reference sequence), are MNHEY and SMNVEV. Reading from cysteine to phenylalanine, the CDR3 counts 15 amino acids. CDR3 DNA only is kept here, 45 bases in frame from base 1.